This T cell receptor (beta chain) was identified during a study of shared clonotypes between healthy human individuals. Overall study results and limits: Tissue TCR repertoires likely differ from these blood-only repertoires.

Libraries were prepared by immunoSEQ multiplex PCR; TCRdb keeps only in-frame clonotypes and omits some of them. Found here are about 600,000 clones, approximately 97% of them singletons; the top ten hold about 0.057%. Germline V CDR1 and CDR2: SGHRS, YFSETQ. The CDR3 is made up of 14 amino acids. V shed 1 base and J shed 5 bases, with 12 bases lying between them. Concerning this clone itself: Its antigen is unidentified.

This clonotype was sampled from a woman aged 30 to 39 in good health. The sequenced sample was naive CD4+ T cells sorted from blood. Stated subset: CD45RA+ positively selected. V usage is TRBV5-1 and J usage is TRBJ1-1, with TRBD1 as a possible D gene (6 bases). CDR3 residues: CASSLWGRETEAFF. CDR3 nucleotides: TGCGCCAGCAGCTTGTGGGGGCGGGAGACTGAAGCTTTCTTT.